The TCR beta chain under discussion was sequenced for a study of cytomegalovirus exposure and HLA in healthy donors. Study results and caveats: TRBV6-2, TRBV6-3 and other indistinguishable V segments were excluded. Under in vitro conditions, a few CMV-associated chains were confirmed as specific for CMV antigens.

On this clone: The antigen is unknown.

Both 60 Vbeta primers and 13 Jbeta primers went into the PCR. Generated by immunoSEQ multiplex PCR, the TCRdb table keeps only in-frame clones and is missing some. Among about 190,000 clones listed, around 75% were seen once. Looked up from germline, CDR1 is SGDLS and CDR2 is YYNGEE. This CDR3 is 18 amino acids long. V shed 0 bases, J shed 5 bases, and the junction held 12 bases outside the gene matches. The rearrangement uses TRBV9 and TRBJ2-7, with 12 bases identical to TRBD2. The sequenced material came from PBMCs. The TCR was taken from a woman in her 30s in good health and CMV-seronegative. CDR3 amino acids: CASSVAPGASGRAHEQYF. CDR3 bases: TGTGCCAGCAGCGTAGCCCCGGGGGCTAGCGGGAGGGCCCACGAGCAGTACTTC.